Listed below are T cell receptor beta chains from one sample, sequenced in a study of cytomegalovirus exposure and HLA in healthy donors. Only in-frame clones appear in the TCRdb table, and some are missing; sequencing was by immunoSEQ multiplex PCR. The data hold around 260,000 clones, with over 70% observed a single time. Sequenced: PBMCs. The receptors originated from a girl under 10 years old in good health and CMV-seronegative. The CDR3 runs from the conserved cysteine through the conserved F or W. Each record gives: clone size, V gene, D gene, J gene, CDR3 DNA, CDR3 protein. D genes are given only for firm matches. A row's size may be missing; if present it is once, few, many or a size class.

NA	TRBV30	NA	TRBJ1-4	TGTGCCTGGAGTGTATTCCAGGGTGAAAAACTGTTTTTT	CAWSVFQGEKLFF
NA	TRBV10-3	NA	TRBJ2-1	TGTGCCATCAGTGAGTATCTCTACAATGAGCAGTTCTTC	CAISEYLYNEQFF
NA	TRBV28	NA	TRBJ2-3	TGTGCCAGCATTGAGCGCGGCTCCACAGATACGCAGTATTTT	CASIERGSTDTQYF
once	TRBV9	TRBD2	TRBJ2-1	TGTGCCAGCAGCGTAGCTTCTAGCGGGAGGAGTGGTGAGCAGTTCTTC	CASSVASSGRSGEQFF
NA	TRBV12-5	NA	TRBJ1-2	TGTGCTAGTGGTTTGGGCCAGAACTATGGCTACACCTTC	CASGLGQNYGYTF
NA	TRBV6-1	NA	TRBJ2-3	TGTGCCAGCAGTGAAGTCCCGGGGTTCACAGATACGCAGTATTTT	CASSEVPGFTDTQYF
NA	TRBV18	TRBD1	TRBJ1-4	TGTGCCAGCTCTCTTCTCCAGGGGGTTAAAGAAAAACTGTTTTTT	CASSLLQGVKEKLFF
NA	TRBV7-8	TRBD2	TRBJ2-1	TGTGCCAGCAGCTTATCTAGCGGGAACAATGAGCAGTTCTTC	CASSLSSGNNEQFF
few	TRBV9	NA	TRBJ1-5	TGTGCCAGCAGCGATGGGCGCTATAGCAATCAGCCCCAGCATTTT	CASSDGRYSNQPQHF
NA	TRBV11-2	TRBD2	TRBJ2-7	TGTGCCAGCAGCTTAACGAGACTAGCTAACTACGAGCAGTACTTC	CASSLTRLANYEQYF
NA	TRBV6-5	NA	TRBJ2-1	TGTGCCAGCAGCCTAGGCGGAAATGAGCAGTTCTTC	CASSLGGNEQFF
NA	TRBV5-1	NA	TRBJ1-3	TGCGCCAGCAGCACATACCAGGGTGCTGGAAACACCATATATTTT	CASSTYQGAGNTIYF
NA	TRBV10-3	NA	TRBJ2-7	TGTGCCATCAGTGTCGGAGACCCTCTCTACGAGCAGTACTTC	CAISVGDPLYEQYF
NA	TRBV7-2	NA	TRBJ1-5	TGTGCCAGCAGCTTATTCTCCTCTCGGTATCAGCCCCAGCATTTT	CASSLFSSRYQPQHF
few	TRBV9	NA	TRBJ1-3	TGTGCCAGCACAGACTCTGGAAACACCATATATTTT	CASTDSGNTIYF
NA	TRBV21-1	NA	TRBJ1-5	TGTGCCAGCAGCAAACAGGGGTCTAGCAATCAGCCCCAGCATTTT	CASSKQGSSNQPQHF
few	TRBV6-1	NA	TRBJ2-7	TGTGCCAGCAGTGCCTCATTTAGAGAATCTAACGAGCAGTACTTC	CASSASFRESNEQYF
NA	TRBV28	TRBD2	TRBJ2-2	TGTGCCATTACTAGCGGGGGGTTCGCGAACACCGGGGAGCTGTTTTTT	CAITSGGFANTGELFF
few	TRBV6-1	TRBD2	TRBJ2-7	TGTGCCAGCAGAGGACTAGCGGGCTACGAGCAGTACTTC	CASRGLAGYEQYF
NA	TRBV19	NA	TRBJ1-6	TGTGCCAGTAGTCTCCACGCCCGGGTTCACGCAAATTCACCCCTCCACTTT	CASSLHARVHANSPLHF
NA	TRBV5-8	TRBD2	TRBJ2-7	TGTGCCAGCAGCAGCGGACTAGCGGGAGTGTCATACGAGCAGTACTTC	CASSSGLAGVSYEQYF
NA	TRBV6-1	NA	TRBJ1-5	TGTGCCAGCATCCTGGGGGGGGCTCAGCCCCAGCATTTT	CASILGGAQPQHF
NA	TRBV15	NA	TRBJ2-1	TGTGCCACCAGCAGAGATAGTTTAATCTCCTACAATGAGCAGTTCTTC	CATSRDSLISYNEQFF
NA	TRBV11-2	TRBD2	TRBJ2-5	TGTGCCAGCAGCTTAGAGCGGGGGGGCAGGGAGACCCAGTACTTC	CASSLERGGRETQYF
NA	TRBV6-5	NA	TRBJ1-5	TGTGCCATTGCCCAGCGCAAGGATCAGCCCCAGCATTTT	CAIAQRKDQPQHF
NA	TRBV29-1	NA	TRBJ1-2	TGCAGCGTTGAAGAGGACGGAGGGGCCTTCTATGGCTACACCTTC	CSVEEDGGAFYGYTF
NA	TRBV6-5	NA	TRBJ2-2	TGTGCCAGCAGTTACTCGATAGGGGGGAACACCGGGGAGCTGTTTTTT	CASSYSIGGNTGELFF
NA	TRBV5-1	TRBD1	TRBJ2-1	TGCGCCAGCAGCGTAATAACCGGGACAGCTTACAATGAGCAGTTCTTC	CASSVITGTAYNEQFF
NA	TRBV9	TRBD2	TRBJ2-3	TGTGCCAGCAGCATTCCAAACGGGACTACTAGCACAGATACGCAGTATTTT	CASSIPNGTTSTDTQYF
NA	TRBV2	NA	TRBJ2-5	TGTGCCAGCGATCGGGAAAGAAACCAAGAGACCCAGTACTTC	CASDRERNQETQYF
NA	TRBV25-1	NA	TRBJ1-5	TGTGCCAGCAGTGAGTCTCTCAATCAGCCCCAGCATTTT	CASSESLNQPQHF
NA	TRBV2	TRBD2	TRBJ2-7	TGTGCCAGCTCAACTAGCGGGTCATACGAGCAGTACTTC	CASSTSGSYEQYF
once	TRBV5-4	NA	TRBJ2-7	TGTGCCAGCAGCTTGGCAGGGATCTACGAGCAGTACTTC	CASSLAGIYEQYF
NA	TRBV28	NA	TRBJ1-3	TGTGCCAGCAAGTTTTCGGGGGTTGGAAACACCATATATTTT	CASKFSGVGNTIYF
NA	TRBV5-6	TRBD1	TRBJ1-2	TGTGCCAGCAGCGAGGACAGGGACTATGGCTACACCTTC	CASSEDRDYGYTF
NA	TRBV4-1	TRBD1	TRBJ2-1	TGCGCCAGCAGCCAATTCCCTCCCCCTACAGGGGGCTCCTACAATGAGCAGTTCTTC	CASSQFPPPTGGSYNEQFF
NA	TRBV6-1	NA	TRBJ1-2	TGTGCCAGCAGTAGAGGGACAAGTTATGGCTACACCTTC	CASSRGTSYGYTF
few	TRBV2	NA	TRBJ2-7	TGTGCCAGCAGCCAATCAAACTACGAGCAGTACTTC	CASSQSNYEQYF
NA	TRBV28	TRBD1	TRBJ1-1	TGTGCCAGCAGCCAACAACAGGGGAGGATGGACACTGAAGCTTTCTTT	CASSQQQGRMDTEAFF
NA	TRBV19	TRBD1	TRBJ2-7	TGTGCCAGTAGACCATCTACAGGGGAGATCAACGAGCAGTACTTC	CASRPSTGEINEQYF
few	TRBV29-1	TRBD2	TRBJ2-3	TGCAGCGTATACACCGGACTAGCGGACACAGATACGCAGTATTTT	CSVYTGLADTDTQYF
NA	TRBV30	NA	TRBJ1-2	TGTGCCTGGAGTCCAGGGCACCCTAACTATGGCTACACCTTC	CAWSPGHPNYGYTF
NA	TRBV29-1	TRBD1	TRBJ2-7	TGCAGCGCCGATCCGACAGGGAACTCCTACGAGCAGTACTTC	CSADPTGNSYEQYF
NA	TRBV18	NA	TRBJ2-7	TGTGCCAGCTCACCTACCTACTACGAGCAGTACTTC	CASSPTYYEQYF
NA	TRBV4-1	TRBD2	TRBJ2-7	TGCGCCAGCAGCCAAGGACTAGCGGGAGTCTACGAGCAGTACTTC	CASSQGLAGVYEQYF
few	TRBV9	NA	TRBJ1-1	TGTGCCAGCAGCGCCGAGGTAGGAACTGAAGCTTTCTTT	CASSAEVGTEAFF
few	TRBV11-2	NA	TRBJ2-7	TGTGCCAGCAGCTCTTCCTCCTACGAGCAGTACTTC	CASSSSSYEQYF
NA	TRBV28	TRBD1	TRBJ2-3	TGTGCCAGCAGTTCCCCCGGGACAGGAACAGATACGCAGTATTTT	CASSSPGTGTDTQYF
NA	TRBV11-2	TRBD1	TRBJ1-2	TGTGCCAGCAGCTTAAGGGGGCGAGGACTCCACTATGGCTACACCTTC	CASSLRGRGLHYGYTF
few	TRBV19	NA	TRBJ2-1	TGTGCCAGTAGAAGGGGGAGCGCGGGTTACAATGAGCAGTTCTTC	CASRRGSAGYNEQFF
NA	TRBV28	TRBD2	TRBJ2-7	TGTGCCAGCAGTCCTCAAGCGGGAGGATCTCCTCAGTACTTC	CASSPQAGGSPQYF
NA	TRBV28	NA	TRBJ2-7	TGTGCCAGCAGTAGTCCTTCGGGGGACGAGCAGTACTTC	CASSSPSGDEQYF
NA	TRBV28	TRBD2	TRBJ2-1	TGTGCCAGCAGTGTAGCGGGAGTTGGTAATGAGCAGTTCTTC	CASSVAGVGNEQFF
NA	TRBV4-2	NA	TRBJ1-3	TGTGCCAGCAGCCAAGAGCAGGGCAGGGCTGGAAACACCATATATTTT	CASSQEQGRAGNTIYF